This entry describes one T cell receptor (beta chain). This entry comes from a study of blood T cell repertoires in COVID-19. In the study overall: The study drew acute and convalescent COVID-19 samples from the United States, Italy and Spain. PBMCs, B-cell-depleted T cells, or T cells provided the cDNA or gDNA that made up the material.

In the study's own analysis: Amplification of reference gene primers was used by the study to estimate nucleated cell counts. Produced via immunoSEQ multiplex PCR; TCRdb's table is partial and in-frame only. Clone size and V and J calls were adopted from that table, with D and trimming inferred from the DNA. The table includes about 91,000 clones, roughly four fifths detected once. V was cut by 0 bases and J by 1 base, with 6 bases left in between. The CDR3 is 14 residues long. From germline, CDR1 is ENHRY and CDR2 SYGVKD. The sequence was obtained from a man aged 50 to 60 with active or convalescent COVID-19. The J gene is TRBJ1-2, the V gene TRBV10-3; the D is unclear. Sequencing was carried out using peripheral blood. Here the CDR3 DNA reads TGTGCCATCAGTGAGTCGAGCGGTAACTATGGCTACACCTTC. Amino acids: CAISESSGNYGYTF.